These 8 T cell receptor beta chains were all obtained from the same sample, sequenced in a study of T cells expressing NK-cell markers (TCRdb year 2020). The library was obtained by 5' RACE. TCRdb records Illumina HiSeq 2000 as the sequencer. With the reads reprocessed by TCRdb, a single entry stands for each CDR3 protein sequence and no DNA is reported. Per the sample table, the count is about half a million distinct CDR3 sequences. The ten largest clones take up roughly 1.4% of the sample. Sequencing was carried out using blood T cells: a sorted CD56 or NKG2C T cell subset, CD4+ or CD8+ T cells, or bulk PBMC T cells (not recorded which). The receptor set was obtained from a woman between 45 and 65 years old in good health. Donor details come from another sample of the same person, matched by shared clones.

This chain links TRBV7-9 with TRBJ2-1; the TCRdb D gene call, TRBD1, has no DNA to confirm it. The CDR3 sequence is 14 residues long. Germline V gives CDR1 SEHNR, CDR2 FQNEAQ (reference sequence). CDR3 protein: CASSSTTRGREQFF.

The V gene is TRBV9, the J gene TRBJ2-2; absent DNA, TCRdb's TRBD2 call cannot be checked. CDR3 length: 16 amino acids. The germline CDR1 and CDR2 sequences are SGDLS and YYNGEE. CDR3 in amino acids: CASSVGLADLTGELFF.

This chain uses TRBV6-1 with TRBJ2-3; TCRdb returns TRBD2, unconfirmable since there is no DNA. The CDR3 consists of 15 residues. The germline gives CDR1 MNHNS, CDR2 SASEGT. This chain's CDR3 is CASNLAGTSADTQYF.

The V gene is TRBV27, the J gene TRBJ2-3; TCRdb gives TRBD1 as the D gene, but with no DNA this cannot be confirmed. The CDR3 is 18 residues long. Germline CDR1 reads MNHEY; CDR2 reads SMNVEV (reference sequence). CDR3 sequence reads: CASSLSRIRGVSTDTQYF.

The rearrangement joins TRBV10-2 to TRBJ2-1. The CDR3 contains 14 residues. Germline CDR1 reads WSHSY; CDR2 reads SAAADI. The CDR3 region is CASCRRESYNEQFF.

The rearrangement joins TRBV7-3 to TRBJ1-5. The germline CDR1 and CDR2 sequences are SGHTA and FQGTGA. The length of the CDR3 is 13 residues. The CDR3 reads CASSPSVGEPQHF.

The chain combines TRBV15 with TRBJ2-1. From germline, CDR1 is LNHNV and CDR2 YYDKDF (reference sequence). This CDR3 spans 14 amino acids. CDR3 residues: CATSRGTEYNEQFF.

The chain couples TRBV6-5 to TRBJ2-7; the TCRdb call, TRBD1, lacks DNA for checking. This CDR3 has 12 residues. CDR1 MNHEY and CDR2 SVGAGI come from the germline V gene. CDR3 loop: CASSYGGTEQYF.